This T cell receptor (beta chain) was identified during a study of cytomegalovirus exposure and HLA in healthy donors. PCR primers comprised 60 Vbeta and 13 Jbeta primers. The table came from immunoSEQ multiplex PCR; TCRdb's copy has only in-frame clones and leaves some out. The sample holds around 150,000 clones, roughly three quarters seen once. Study-wide results and caveats: CMV serostatus was the only recorded immune exposure for donors.

Notes on this clone: Its target is unknown.

The source material was PBMCs. The clonotype originates from a male donor in good health and CMV-seropositive.

The CDR3, as DNA: TGTGCCAGTAGTATTAGAGGAGGAGCTGAAGCTTTCTTT. Translation: CASSIRGGAEAFF. J is TRBJ1-1 and V is TRBV19; D not certain. With 3 bases removed from V and 6 bases from J, the gap between germline ends came to 11 bases. Germline loops: CDR1 LNHDA, CDR2 SQIVND (reference sequence). The length of the CDR3 is 13 residues.